This T cell receptor (beta chain) was obtained from a study of T cell changes during pregnancy in multiple sclerosis. Assay: immunoSEQ multiplex PCR; the TCRdb copy retains only in-frame clones and omits some. The repertoire holds 55,000 or so clones, with about 90% as singletons. This clone was seen once. The CDR3 runs to 14 residues. V shed 3 bases and J 6 bases; nucleotides not matched to a gene: 6. Germline CDR1 reads SGHRS; CDR2 reads YFSETQ. The rearrangement joins TRBV5-1 to TRBJ2-3, with 8 bases lining up with TRBD2. The sample consisted of CD4+ T cells from peripheral blood mononuclear cells, taken in the first trimester of pregnancy. The sequence came from a female donor with multiple sclerosis, enrolled in a pregnancy study. CDR3 loop: CASSSSGRGDTQYF. The CDR3 bases are TGCGCCAGCAGCTCCAGCGGGAGAGGGGATACGCAGTATTTT.